Presented here are 21 T cell receptor beta chains from one specimen sequenced in a study of blood T cell repertoires in COVID-19. Data came from immunoSEQ multiplex PCR; TCRdb stores just in-frame clones and leaves some out. The repertoire holds roughly 250,000 clones, approximately 91% seen once, with approximately 1.3% in the top ten. The specimen sequenced was PBMCs or T cells enriched from blood (not recorded which). The source is a human donor in a cohort exposed to, infected with or recovered from COVID-19 (not recorded which). The donor label of this sample is uncertain.

J is TRBJ1-1 and V is TRBV24-1, with no clear D. CDR3 length: 13 amino acids. V was cut by 5 bases and J by 1 base, with 7 bases left in between. Looked up from germline, CDR1 is KGHDR and CDR2 is SFDVKD. Written as DNA, the CDR3 is TGTGCCACCAGTGCCCTAGGGAACACTGAAGCTTTCTTT. It yields the protein CATSALGNTEAFF.

The rearrangement links TRBV5-4 to TRBJ2-2, with D perhaps matching TRBD1 (5 bases). The CDR3 extends over 14 amino acids. V was pared by 4 bases and J by 4 bases, with 11 bases between. Germline-derived CDR1 and CDR2 are SGHNT and YYREEE (reference sequence). CDR3 DNA sequence: TGTGCCAGCAGCGCAGGGCTGGGCACCGGGGAGCTGTTTTTT. Residues: CASSAGLGTGELFF.

This chain uses TRBV12-3 or TRBV12-4 with TRBJ1-1; D might be TRBD1 (6 bases). There are 12 residues in the CDR3. Trimming removed 7 bases from V and 11 bases from J, with 17 bases in between. The CDR3 coding sequence is TGTGCCAGCACCCTCGGGGGGGCGAAGGCTTTCTTT. It is translated as CASTLGGAKAFF.

As DNA, the CDR3 is TGTGCCAGCAGTCCCCGGGGGGGACACGAAAGGAGCTACACCTTC. It translates to CASSPRGGHERSYTF. This sequence joins TRBV6-6 and TRBJ1-2, with D possibly matching TRBD1 (6 bases). Germline V lookup: CDR1 MNHNY, CDR2 SVGAGI (reference sequence). V was trimmed by 5 bases and J by 9 bases, leaving 22 bases between them. The CDR3 runs to 15 residues.

V usage is TRBV29-1 and J usage is TRBJ2-2; D is unclear. The CDR3 has 13 residues. Germline V gives CDR1 SQVTM, CDR2 ANQGSEA. The ends were cut back, 3 bases at V and 2 bases at J, with 7 bases in the middle. This chain's CDR3 is CSVDSLNTGELFF. Here the CDR3 DNA reads TGCAGCGTTGACTCTCTCAACACCGGGGAGCTGTTTTTT.

The V and J genes are TRBV11-2 and TRBJ1-4; D possibly corresponds to TRBD1 (6 bases). Germline values: CDR1 SGHAT, CDR2 FQNNGV. The CDR3 runs 15 residues. Between the trimmed V and J ends, which lost 1 base and 3 bases, there was a span of 9 bases. This CDR3 reads CASSLAGGPNEKLFF. As DNA, the CDR3 is TGTGCCAGCAGCTTAGCGGGGGGGCCTAATGAAAAACTGTTTTTT.

The chain joins TRBV6-6 to TRBJ1-4; D perhaps matches TRBD1 (6 bases). Trimming took off 3 bases at V and 8 bases at J, with 10 bases between the two ends. CDR1 and CDR2 from the germline V gene are MNHNY and SVGAGI (reference sequence). The CDR3 extends over 13 amino acids. CDR3 DNA sequence: TGTGCCAGCAGTTATCGCAGGGGAGAAAAACTGTTTTTT. Translated, it gives CASSYRRGEKLFF.

J is TRBJ2-5 and V is TRBV11-2, with TRBD1 matching over 8 bases. The CDR3 consists of 19 residues. The trim removed 5 bases at V and 5 bases at J, leaving 22 bases unmatched. Germline V gives CDR1 SGHAT, CDR2 FQNNGV. Here the CDR3 reads CASSPMPTVGQGGGETQYF. The CDR3 DNA is TGTGCCAGCAGCCCAATGCCCACGGTTGGACAGGGCGGCGGGGAGACCCAGTACTTC.

The table lists this clone with a few counts. The chain uses TRBV4-1 and TRBJ2-2; weak D call: TRBD2 (5 bases). There are 15 residues in the CDR3. V lost 4 bases and J lost 6, with 15 bases in between. CDR1 MGHRA and CDR2 YSYEKL come from the germline V gene. The CDR3 DNA is TGCGCCAGCAGCCCCCTCCGGGGTAGGTCCGGGGAGCTGTTTTTT. It is translated as CASSPLRGRSGELFF.

The chain joins TRBV30 to TRBJ1-2; D unresolved. CDR1 and CDR2 (germline): GTSNPN, SVGIG (reference sequence). The ends were cut back, 8 bases at V and 3 bases at J, with 13 bases in the middle. The CDR3 is 12 residues long. Here the CDR3 reads CAASGKDYGYTF. The CDR3 region has the DNA TGTGCCGCTTCCGGGAAAGACTATGGCTACACCTTC.

V usage is TRBV18 and J usage is TRBJ1-5; TRBD1 is a possible D gene (6 bases). The CDR3 extends over 14 amino acids. Per germline, CDR1 KGHSH and CDR2 LQKENI. V was cut by 1 base and J by 4 bases, with 8 bases left in between. In nucleotides, the CDR3 is TGTGCCAGCTCACCACGACAGGATAATCAGCCCCAGCATTTT. It encodes CASSPRQDNQPQHF.

This chain connects TRBV30 to TRBJ1-2, with 8 bases fitting TRBD1. The V gene end was trimmed by 5 bases and the J gene end by 5 bases; junction bases not matched to a gene: 7. In germline, CDR1 is GTSNPN, CDR2 SVGIG (reference sequence). CDR3 length: 13 residues. This CDR3 is CAWGNTGGYGYTF. DNA of the CDR3: TGTGCCTGGGGAAATACAGGGGGTTATGGCTACACCTTC.

This chain joins TRBV5-1 and TRBJ1-2; 9 bases are shared with TRBD1. The CDR3 covers 15 residues. V dropped 0 bases and J dropped 6; count of bases not matched to a gene: 6. Germline CDR1 and CDR2: SGHRS and YFSETQ. CDR3 nucleotide sequence: TGCGCCAGCAGCTTGGGACCGGGACAGGGAGATGGCTACACCTTC. Protein sequence: CASSLGPGQGDGYTF.

The chain uses TRBV19 and TRBJ2-3; 7 bases align to TRBD2. V trimming: 3 bases; J trimming: 4 bases; junction bases outside the gene matches: 7. CDR3 length: 15 amino acids. The germline gives CDR1 LNHDA, CDR2 SQIVND (reference sequence). The CDR3, as DNA: TGTGCCAGTAGTATCTCTCGCGGGGGAGCAGATACGCAGTATTTT. Translation: CASSISRGGADTQYF.

The chain links TRBV25-1 to TRBJ2-3, with TRBD2 identical over 7 bases. The V gene's germline CDR1 is MGHDK and CDR2 SYGVNS. The CDR3 runs to 14 residues. The V gene end was trimmed by 2 bases and the J gene end by 6 bases; junction bases not matched to a gene: 5. CDR3 in DNA: TGTGCCAGCAGTGAAAGTTGGGGGGGGGATACGCAGTATTTT. Its protein is CASSESWGGDTQYF.

V gene TRBV19 combines with J gene TRBJ1-2; 8 nucleotides align to TRBD1. The V gene's germline CDR1 is LNHDA and CDR2 SQIVND (reference sequence). After removal of 6 bases from V and 8 bases from J, the junction contained 8 bases not matched to a gene. This CDR3 is 13 amino acids long. In nucleotides, the CDR3 is TGTGCCAGTAGGCCCAGGGGGCGGTGGGGCTACACCTTC. This sequence encodes CASRPRGRWGYTF. Full variable domain (missing parts from reference TRBV19 and TRBJ1-2): DGGITQSPKYLFRKEGQNVTLSCEQNLNHDAMYWYRQDPGQGLRLIYYSQIVNDFQKGDIAEGYSVSREKKESFPLTVTSAQKNPTAFYLCASRPRGRWGYTFGSGTRLTVV.

The rearrangement links TRBV14 to TRBJ1-1, with D maybe TRBD1 (5 bases). The germline V gene encodes CDR1 SGHDN and CDR2 FVKESK. The ends were cut back, 0 bases at V and 1 base at J, with 12 bases in the middle. The CDR3 spans 16 residues. CDR3 nucleotide sequence: TGTGCCAGCAGCCAAGATTTAGGGGCCGGGAACACTGAAGCTTTCTTT. Translated, it gives CASSQDLGAGNTEAFF. Full variable domain (rest looked up from reference TRBV14 and TRBJ1-1): EAGVTQFPSHSVIEKGQTVTLRCDPISGHDNLYWYRRVMGKEIKFLLHFVKESKQDESGMPNNRFLAERTGGTYSTLKVQPAELEDSGVYFCASSQDLGAGNTEAFFGQGTRLTVV.

The chain carries TRBV7-6 and TRBJ2-5; no reliable D call. Between the trimmed V and J ends, which lost 0 bases and 2 bases, there was a span of 10 bases. The CDR3 loop spans 15 amino acids. CDR1 and CDR2 (germline): SGHVS, FNYEAQ. CDR3 sequence: CASSLAVAGQETQYF. In DNA, the CDR3 is TGTGCCAGCAGCTTAGCGGTTGCCGGGCAAGAGACCCAGTACTTC.

The chain carries TRBV7-8 and TRBJ1-6; TRBD1 matches 9 bases. Germline loops: CDR1 SGHVS, CDR2 FQNEAQ. With 4 bases clipped from V and 10 bases from J, the junction kept 5 bases outside the gene matches. The CDR3 is 14 residues long. For the CDR3, the DNA is TGTGCCAGCAGCTGGGGACAGGGAGCGTCACCCCTCCACTTT. It encodes CASSWGQGASPLHF.

V is TRBV7-8 and J is TRBJ2-2, with TRBD2 identical over 7 bases. The J segment lost 0 bases and the V segment lost 8 bases, leaving 9 bases of the junction unmatched. Germline CDR1 and CDR2: SGHVS and FQNEAQ. The CDR3 contains 16 residues. CDR3 sequence: CASQAGRAPNTGELFF. For the CDR3, the DNA is TGTGCCAGCCAAGCGGGGCGGGCCCCGAACACCGGGGAGCTGTTTTTT.

The chain has TRBV7-2 and TRBJ1-6, with a weak D call TRBD1 (5 bases). The germline V and J ends were trimmed by 10 bases and 10 bases, with 20 bases remaining between them. The CDR3 is made up of 14 amino acids. CDR1 and CDR2 (germline): SGHTA, FQGNSA. The CDR3 loop reads CATSAGPGVSPLHF. CDR3 in DNA: TGTGCCACTTCCGCCGGGCCGGGGGTATCACCCCTCCACTTT.